These 5 T cell receptor beta chains share one sample of origin, sequenced in a study of shared clonotypes between healthy human individuals. TCRdb's table, derived via immunoSEQ multiplex PCR, lists solely in-frame clones and lacks some. Altogether about 1.1 million clones are present, more than 75% being singletons, with the ten largest covering 0.6% to 0.75%. Sequenced input: memory CD4+ T cells from PBMCs. Specified subset: CD45RA-negative fraction. All receptors derive from a man between 18 and 29 years old in good health. Some clones in this sample may be carry-over from other donors' samples.

On this clone itself: Given a far larger clone just one base away, this is likely a sequencing read error. This sample also contains other DNA sequences that code for the same CDR3. The V gene is TRBV7-9, the J gene TRBJ1-3; D possibly corresponds to TRBD1 (5 bases). V was cut by 2 bases and J by 3 bases, with 5 bases left in between. CDR1 and CDR2 (germline): SEHNR, FQNEAQ (reference sequence). This CDR3 comprises 13 residues. CDR3 sequence reads: CASSLQGGNTIYF. Here the CDR3 DNA reads TGTGCCAGCAGCTTACAGGGTGGAAACACCATATATTTT.

V is TRBV7-9 and J is TRBJ1-2; 7 positions agree with TRBD1. CDR1 and CDR2 from the germline V gene are SEHNR and FQNEAQ (reference sequence). Unmatched junction bases numbered 6, after V lost 8 bases and J lost 6 bases. This CDR3 is built from 12 residues. The CDR3 is CASSRGLDGYTF. The DNA of the CDR3 is TGTGCCAGCTCCAGGGGGTTAGATGGCTACACCTTC.

This chain connects TRBV5-1 to TRBJ2-5, with a possible D match to TRBD2 (6 bases). Germline V gives CDR1 SGHRS, CDR2 YFSETQ. The CDR3 is 14 residues long. V was trimmed by 4 bases and J by 4 bases, leaving 14 bases between them. CDR3 residues: CASSNYGSLETQYF. DNA for the CDR3: TGCGCCAGCAGCAATTACGGGAGCCTAGAGACCCAGTACTTC.

The chain links TRBV7-2 to TRBJ1-5; perhaps TRBD1 as D (5 bases). The V and J ends lost 5 bases and 1 base respectively, with 15 bases between them. The CDR3 contains 16 residues. CDR1 is SGHTA, CDR2 FQGNSA, per germline. CDR3 nucleotides: TGTGCCAGCAGCATTATGGGGGGTAGGAGCAATCAGCCCCAGCATTTT. Its translation: CASSIMGGRSNQPQHF.

The chain links TRBV20-1 to TRBJ1-2; D possibly corresponds to TRBD1 (6 bases). The CDR3 totals 11 residues. Germline-derived CDR1 and CDR2 are DFQATT and SNEGSKA (reference sequence). V was pared by 7 bases and J by 2 bases, with 8 bases between. CDR3 loop: CSGGGNYGYTF. The CDR3 DNA is TGCAGTGGCGGGGGCAACTATGGCTACACCTTC.